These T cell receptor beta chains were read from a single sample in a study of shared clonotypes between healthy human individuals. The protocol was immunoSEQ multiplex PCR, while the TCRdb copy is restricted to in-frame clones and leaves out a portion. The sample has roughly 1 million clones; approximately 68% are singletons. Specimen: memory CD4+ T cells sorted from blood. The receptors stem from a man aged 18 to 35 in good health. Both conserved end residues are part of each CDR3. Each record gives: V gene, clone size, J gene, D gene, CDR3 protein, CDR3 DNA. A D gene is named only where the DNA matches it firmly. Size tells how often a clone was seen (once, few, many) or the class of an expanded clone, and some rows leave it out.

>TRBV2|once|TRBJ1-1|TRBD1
CASSRDRVGTEAFF
TGTGCCAGCAGCCGGGACAGGGTGGGGACTGAAGCTTTCTTT
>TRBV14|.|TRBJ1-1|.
CASSLERAGFLGMYTEAFF
TGTGCCAGCAGCCTCGAAAGGGCGGGGTTCTTGGGGATGTACACTGAAGCTTTCTTT
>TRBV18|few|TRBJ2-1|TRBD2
CASSHTPGLAGGIYSYNEQFF
TGTGCCAGCTCTCATACCCCGGGACTAGCGGGGGGGATATACTCCTACAATGAGCAGTTCTTC
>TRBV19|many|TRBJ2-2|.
CASRQNTNTGELFF
TGTGCCAGTAGGCAGAATACGAACACCGGGGAGCTGTTTTTT
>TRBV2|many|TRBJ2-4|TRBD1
CATTGTVLKNIQYF
TGTGCCACCACCGGGACAGTGCTCAAAAACATTCAGTACTTC
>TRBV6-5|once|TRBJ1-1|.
CASSYSGGGANTEAFF
TGTGCCAGCAGTTACTCGGGGGGGGGAGCGAACACTGAAGCTTTCTTT
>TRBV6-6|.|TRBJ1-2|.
CASSYVQANNYGYTF
TGTGCCAGCAGTTACGTACAGGCGAATAACTATGGCTACACCTTC
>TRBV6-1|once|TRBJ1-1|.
CASSGGGLGWTEAFF
TGTGCCAGCAGTGGTGGGGGGTTAGGTTGGACTGAAGCTTTCTTT
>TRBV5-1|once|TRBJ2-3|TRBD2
CASSLAGVGDTQYF
TGCGCCAGCAGCCTAGCGGGAGTGGGTGATACGCAGTATTTT
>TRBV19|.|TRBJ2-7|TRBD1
CASSPTGGKAYEQYF
TGTGCCAGTAGTCCGACAGGGGGAAAGGCCTACGAGCAGTACTTC
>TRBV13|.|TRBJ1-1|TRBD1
CASSAGQGLAEAFF
TGTGCCAGCAGCGCGGGACAGGGACTTGCTGAAGCTTTCTTT
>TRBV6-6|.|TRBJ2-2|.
CASKTSGPRGTGELFF
TGTGCCAGCAAGACTTCGGGACCAAGAGGCACCGGGGAGCTGTTTTTT
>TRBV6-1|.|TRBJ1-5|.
CASGLDRVSNQPQHF
TGTGCCAGCGGGTTGGACAGAGTAAGCAATCAGCCCCAGCATTTT